The rows below give T cell receptor beta chains drawn from one sample of a study of CD8 T cells in ankylosing spondylitis. TCRdb independently ran MiXCR on the 5' RACE reads; one entry per CDR3 protein. The sample contains more than 150,000 distinct CDR3 sequences, approximately 13% of which appear only once. Sequenced input: blood, either unsorted or a sorted T cell fraction (not recorded which). These TCRs come from a female donor with ankylosing spondylitis or in good health (not recorded which). Both conserved end residues are part of each CDR3.

V gene	J gene	CDR3 protein
TRBV12-3/TRBV12-4	TRBJ2-2	CASSLTVSPGELFF
TRBV20-1	TRBJ2-7	CSARKGTGRDEQYF
TRBV2	TRBJ2-7	CASLGLAAYEQYF
TRBV7-2	TRBJ1-1	CASSLSTGNTEAFF
TRBV20-1	TRBJ2-3	CSDSGGQDTQYF
TRBV5-1	TRBJ2-7	CASSQGQGPVYEQYF
TRBV2	TRBJ2-1	CASNSLGGQVSNEQFF
TRBV30	TRBJ2-7	CALGQAYEQYF
TRBV20-1	TRBJ1-5	CSARPGVSNQPQHF
TRBV12-3/TRBV12-4	TRBJ1-1	CATRGPPEAFF
TRBV7-2	TRBJ2-1	CASSSRDLSANEQFF
TRBV20-1	TRBJ1-2	CSATTANYGYTF
TRBV7-3	TRBJ2-1	CASARNSGRASEQFF
TRBV10-3	TRBJ2-3	CAISGLAGASDTQYF
TRBV24-1	TRBJ2-3	CATSDGPLFGDTQYF
TRBV5-1	TRBJ2-1	CASSPKGTSGTYEQFF
TRBV9	TRBJ1-1	CASSVRGAATEAFF
TRBV7-9	TRBJ2-2	CASSLGQANTGELFF
TRBV7-2	TRBJ2-3	CASSFAARDTQYF
TRBV29-1	TRBJ1-5	CSVPYGTGQIQHF
TRBV12-3/TRBV12-4	TRBJ1-2	CASSGTRGGGYTF
TRBV19	TRBJ2-1	CASSIRGAGNEQFF
TRBV28	TRBJ1-1	CASSPPGPEGEAFF
TRBV7-2	TRBJ1-1	CASSRTANTEAFF
TRBV5-1	TRBJ2-5	CASSLTFSFRKETQYF
TRBV28	TRBJ2-2	CASSKGEFNTGELFF
TRBV29-1	TRBJ2-7	CSVGPGGGEQYF
TRBV20-1	TRBJ2-6	CSARDTRTGANVLTF
TRBV28	TRBJ2-1	CASSSPWTRNNEQFF
TRBV5-1	TRBJ2-7	CASSLGTGNNYEQYF
TRBV6-2/TRBV6-3	TRBJ2-7	CASTPHDGNSYEQYF
TRBV28	TRBJ2-2	CASRPKIGAHGGELFF
TRBV7-6	TRBJ2-3	CASSDTGDTQYF